This TCR beta chain was retrieved from a study of blood T cells in healthy people across ages. V lost 9 bases and J lost 9, with 21 bases in between. CDR1 MDHEN and CDR2 SYDVKM come from the germline V gene. CDR3 size: 14 residues. For the second PCR, which ran for 7 to 11 cycles, a sample-barcoded 5' primer and a J-beta primer mix were used. Every cDNA molecule carried a tag from a template-switch adaptor bearing 12 random nucleotides. TCRdb reprocessed the 5' RACE reads with MiXCR, giving one entry per CDR3 protein. Among roughly 2 million distinct CDR3 sequences listed, around 50% were seen once. This TCR came from a woman in her thirties or forties in good health. The sequenced sample consisted of blood. V usage is TRBV28 and J usage is TRBJ1-5, with D unclear. CDR3 sequence (DNA): TGTGCCAGTAGCTCATCCCAGGTGCGGGCGCCCCAGCATTTT. Translating it yields CASSSSQVRAPQHF.